A single sample gave rise to the 32 T cell receptor beta chains below, sequenced in a study of cytomegalovirus exposure and HLA in healthy donors. Both 60 Vbeta primers and 13 Jbeta primers went into the PCR. Libraries were prepared by immunoSEQ multiplex PCR; TCRdb keeps only in-frame clonotypes and omits some of them. Of more than 95,000 clones in the sample, roughly 72% were seen once. What was sequenced was PBMCs. All receptors derive from a woman aged 18 to 35 in good health and CMV-seropositive.

The J gene is TRBJ2-7, the V gene TRBV6-5, with D uncertain. V lost 0 bases, J lost 1 base, and 13 bases lay in between. The CDR3 length is 16 residues. Germline lookup yields CDR1 MNHEY and CDR2 SVGAGI. The CDR3 sequence is CASSYSISPGSYEQYF. The CDR3 DNA follows: TGTGCCAGCAGTTACTCGATCTCCCCCGGGTCCTACGAGCAGTACTTC.

This chain links TRBV9 with TRBJ2-1; a weak D match, TRBD2 (7 bases). V was clipped by 0 bases and J by 2 bases, with 12 bases between them. CDR1 SGDLS and CDR2 YYNGEE come from the germline V gene. This CDR3 has 16 amino acids. The CDR3 DNA reads TGTGCCAGCAGCGTAGTAGGGGGGGCGGCCTACAATGAGCAGTTCTTC. As protein: CASSVVGGAAYNEQFF. Combining the CDR3 with reference TRBV9 and TRBJ2-1 gives the whole variable domain DSGVTQTPKHLITATGQRVTLRCSPRSGDLSVYWYQQSLDQGLQFLIQYYNGEERAKGNILERFSAQQFPDLHSELNLSSLELGDSALYFCASSVVGGAAYNEQFFGPGTRLTVL.

This clone was counted a few times. This chain uses TRBV6-1 with TRBJ1-5; 7 nucleotides match TRBD1. J lost 2 bases, V lost 7 bases, and 8 bases had no gene match. The CDR3 consists of 15 residues. Germline loops: CDR1 MNHNS, CDR2 SASEGT. CDR3 sequence (DNA): TGTGCCAGCACCGCCGGCAGGGGGGGCAATCAGCCCCAGCATTTT. It translates to CASTAGRGGNQPQHF.

J is TRBJ1-5 and V is TRBV28; D unclear. V lost 6 bases and J 0 bases, leaving 18 bases between the germline ends. Germline CDR1 reads MDHEN; CDR2 reads SYDVKM. There are 17 residues in the CDR3. CDR3 residues: CASRTRLLRYSNQPQHF. CDR3 coding DNA: TGTGCCAGCAGGACCAGGCTACTGAGATATAGCAATCAGCCCCAGCATTTT.

This rearrangement joins TRBV28 to TRBJ2-7, with a possible D match to TRBD2 (6 bases). Germline lookup yields CDR1 MDHEN and CDR2 SYDVKM. V was pared by 8 bases and J by 2 bases, with 10 bases between. The CDR3 is 12 amino acids. Here the CDR3 reads CASSRGTYEQYF. Here the CDR3 DNA reads TGTGCCAGCTCGCGGGGAACCTACGAGCAGTACTTC.

The J gene is TRBJ1-2, the V gene TRBV6-5; the D gene is possibly TRBD1 (5 bases). The V end was cut by 2 bases, the J end by 7 bases, with 11 bases between. This CDR3 comprises 13 residues. Germline V gene sequence: CDR1 MNHEY, CDR2 SVGAGI. In DNA, the CDR3 is TGTGCCAGCAGTTACACAGGCGAAACTGGCTACACCTTC. Its protein is CASSYTGETGYTF.

The V gene is TRBV7-6, the J gene TRBJ1-1; TRBD1 is a possible D gene (6 bases). The CDR3 loop spans 12 amino acids. With 5 bases removed from V and 10 bases from J, the gap between germline ends came to 14 bases. Germline lookup yields CDR1 SGHVS and CDR2 FNYEAQ. The CDR3 DNA sequence: TGTGCCAGCAGCCCGAACAGGGAAAGAGCTTTCTTT. This sequence encodes CASSPNRERAFF.

The gene calls are TRBV18 and TRBJ2-2; 10 nucleotides align to TRBD1. Trimming at V came to 2 bases and at J to 6 bases, leaving 0 bases not matched to a gene. Germline values: CDR1 KGHSH, CDR2 LQKENI. The CDR3 covers 14 residues. The CDR3 bases are TGTGCCAGCTCACCAGGACAGGGGGCCGGGGAGCTGTTTTTT. Amino acid sequence: CASSPGQGAGELFF.

The chain couples TRBV5-6 to TRBJ2-1; 15 bases match TRBD2. Trimming removed 5 bases from V and 9 bases from J; junction bases left unmatched: 6. The CDR3 contains 15 residues. Germline CDR1 is SGHDT and CDR2 is YYEEEE. The CDR3 nucleotides are TGTGCCAGCAGGTCGCCGGGACTAGCGGGAGGTGAGCAGTTCTTC. Encoded protein: CASRSPGLAGGEQFF.

This clone was detected only a few times. The chain has TRBV28 and TRBJ2-4, with 11 bases fitting TRBD2. Germline V gene sequence: CDR1 MDHEN, CDR2 SYDVKM. Trimming at V came to 5 bases and at J to 4 bases, leaving 7 bases not matched to a gene. CDR3 length equals 16 residues. CDR3 residues: CASSLGTSGGKNIQYF. In nucleotides, the CDR3 is TGTGCCAGCAGTCTTGGGACTAGCGGAGGGAAAAACATTCAGTACTTC.

The sample holds a few counts of this clone. V is TRBV7-8 and J is TRBJ2-7, with D unresolved. Trimming shortened V by 3 bases and J by 2 bases, and 8 bases separated the two germline ends. The CDR3 is made up of 13 amino acids. Germline-derived CDR1 and CDR2 are SGHVS and FQNEAQ. CDR3 residues: CASSLEPTYEQYF. The CDR3 DNA reads as TGTGCCAGCAGCTTGGAGCCGACCTACGAGCAGTACTTC.

The rearrangement joins TRBV19 to TRBJ1-5; D uncertain. V lost 6 bases, J lost 1 base, and 7 bases lay in between. Per the germline V gene, CDR1 is LNHDA and CDR2 is SQIVND (reference sequence). There are 13 residues in the CDR3. The CDR3 sequence is CASRTLSNQPQHF. CDR3 bases: TGTGCCAGTAGGACACTGAGCAATCAGCCCCAGCATTTT.

This chain joins TRBV7-8 and TRBJ2-7, with D possibly being TRBD2 (6 bases). The CDR3 is made up of 15 amino acids. Trimming took 3 bases from V and 3 from J, leaving 15 bases between them. Germline values: CDR1 SGHVS, CDR2 FQNEAQ. The CDR3, as DNA: TGTGCCAGCAGCTTCGGGAGCGGACAACACTACGAGCAGTACTTC. Its translation is CASSFGSGQHYEQYF.

This chain links TRBV6-5 with TRBJ1-4; no firm D call. V lost 0 bases, J lost 2 bases, and 7 bases lay in between. Germline CDR1 is MNHEY and CDR2 is SVGAGI. The CDR3 covers 15 residues. The CDR3 region is CASSYSGATNEKLFF. In DNA, the CDR3 is TGTGCCAGCAGTTACTCGGGAGCGACTAATGAAAAACTGTTTTTT.

This sequence joins TRBV14 and TRBJ2-7; D is uncertain. V shed 0 bases and J shed 6 bases, with 9 bases lying between them. The CDR3 runs to 13 residues. Germline values: CDR1 SGHDN, CDR2 FVKESK. The CDR3 DNA follows: TGTGCCAGCAGCCAAGAGTGGTCTAGCGAGCAGTACTTC. This encodes CASSQEWSSEQYF.

The rearrangement links TRBV5-4 to TRBJ2-5; no clear D gene. From germline, CDR1 is SGHNT and CDR2 YYREEE (reference sequence). Trimming shortened V by 0 bases and J by 2 bases, and 5 bases separated the two germline ends. The CDR3 runs to 13 residues. CDR3 amino acids: CASSLVDQETQYF. The CDR3 bases are TGTGCCAGCAGCTTGGTAGATCAAGAGACCCAGTACTTC. The full variable domain, in which reference TRBV5-4 and TRBJ2-5 provide the parts outside the CDR3, is ETGVTQSPTHLIKTRGQQVTLRCSSQSGHNTVSWYQQALGQGPQFIFQYYREEENGRGNFPPRFSGLQFPNYSSELNVNALELDDSALYLCASSLVDQETQYFGPGTRLLVL.

The chain links TRBV19 to TRBJ2-1, with D perhaps TRBD2 (5 bases). This CDR3 contains 15 residues. The germline CDR1 and CDR2 sequences are LNHDA and SQIVND (reference sequence). Trimming shortened V by 6 bases and J by 5 bases, and 17 bases separated the two germline ends. The CDR3 bases are TGTGCCAGTAGCACCCGAGCAAACGGGGACAATGAGCAGTTCTTC. It is translated as CASSTRANGDNEQFF.

This chain joins TRBV29-1 and TRBJ2-7, with 15 nucleotides matching TRBD2. The CDR3 runs 14 residues. Trimming took 7 bases from V and 12 from J; bases not matched to a gene: 13. Germline values: CDR1 SQVTM, CDR2 ANQGSEA. CDR3 loop: CSETPGLAGGGRYF. The CDR3 nucleotides are TGCAGCGAAACCCCGGGACTAGCGGGAGGAGGCCGGTACTTC.

V usage is TRBV5-1 and J usage is TRBJ1-1; the D gene is possibly TRBD1 (5 bases). CDR3 length equals 14 residues. Looked up from germline, CDR1 is SGHRS and CDR2 is YFSETQ. Trimming took off 6 bases at V and 4 bases at J, with 16 bases between the two ends. The CDR3 here is CASNLGSGPTEAFF. DNA for the CDR3: TGCGCCAGCAACCTTGGTTCAGGGCCCACTGAAGCTTTCTTT.

This chain uses TRBV2 with TRBJ2-5; 10 bases map to TRBD2. The ends lost 3 bases at V and 7 bases at J; junction bases unmatched: 8. The germline CDR1 and CDR2 sequences are SNHLY and FYNNEI. This CDR3 region has 15 residues. CDR3 sequence: CASSDSSSGSRTQYF. In nucleotides, the CDR3 is TGTGCCAGCAGTGATAGCTCTAGCGGGAGTCGGACCCAGTACTTC.

V usage is TRBV20-1 and J usage is TRBJ1-1; 8 bases line up with TRBD1. V lost 6 bases, J lost 10 bases, and 4 bases stayed unmatched. Germline CDR1 and CDR2: DFQATT and SNEGSKA (reference sequence). The CDR3 is 10 amino acids. Here the CDR3 DNA reads TGCAGTGCCATGCAGGGGGCAGCTTTCTTT. Amino acids: CSAMQGAAFF.

V and J are TRBV29-1 and TRBJ1-2; D is unclear. With 8 bases removed from V and 4 bases from J, the gap between germline ends came to 14 bases. Germline V gene data show CDR1 as SQVTM and CDR2 as ANQGSEA. This CDR3 has 12 amino acids. The CDR3 bases are TGCAGCACGCAAACAGACCGCTATGGCTACACCTTC. Its protein product is CSTQTDRYGYTF.

The chain has TRBV11-2 and TRBJ2-7; 8 bases fit TRBD1. Unmatched junction bases numbered 9, after V lost 5 bases and J lost 0 bases. From germline, CDR1 is SGHAT and CDR2 FQNNGV. The CDR3 consists of 16 residues. The CDR3 protein is CASSKTGQVFSYEQYF. CDR3 in DNA: TGTGCCAGCAGCAAGACGGGACAGGTCTTCTCCTACGAGCAGTACTTC.

The J gene is TRBJ2-5, the V gene TRBV10-2; maybe TRBD2 (5 bases). The CDR3 loop spans 13 amino acids. Looked up from germline, CDR1 is WSHSY and CDR2 is SAAADI. V was clipped by 7 bases and J by 2 bases, with 11 bases between them. The CDR3 protein is CASTPGTQETQYF. The CDR3 nucleotides are TGCGCCAGCACCCCGGGAACTCAAGAGACCCAGTACTTC.

The rearrangement uses TRBV10-3 and TRBJ2-1, with TRBD1 as a possible D gene (6 bases). This CDR3 has 15 residues. Germline CDR1 ENHRY, CDR2 SYGVKD. V dropped 0 bases and J dropped 3 bases, with 9 bases sitting between them. The DNA for the CDR3 is TGTGCCATCAGTGAGTCGAGGGACAACTACAATGAGCAGTTCTTC. It translates to CAISESRDNYNEQFF.

This clone was detected only once. The V and J genes are TRBV4-2 and TRBJ2-1; 14 nucleotides agree with TRBD2. The CDR3 has 17 residues. Germline loops: CDR1 LGHNA, CDR2 YNFKEQ. J was trimmed by 4 bases and V by 4 bases; bases with no gene match: 6. The CDR3 DNA sequence: TGTGCCAGCAGCCGACTAGCGGGAGGGAATTCTTACAATGAGCAGTTCTTC. Its protein is CASSRLAGGNSYNEQFF.

The chain is built from TRBV7-9 and TRBJ2-5; possible D gene TRBD2, 6 bases. Per germline, CDR1 SEHNR and CDR2 FQNEAQ (reference sequence). CDR3 length: 16 residues. Trimming removed 5 bases from V and 1 base from J, with 17 bases in between. CDR3 coding DNA: TGTGCCAGCAGCCCACCCCGGACTAACCTCCAAGAGACCCAGTACTTC. Translation: CASSPPRTNLQETQYF.

The chain couples TRBV12-5 to TRBJ1-1, with 8 nucleotides matching TRBD1. The germline gives CDR1 LGHNT, CDR2 FRNRAP. The CDR3 covers 13 residues. Germline trimming cut 3 bases from V and 6 bases from J; bases unmatched to any gene: 3. In nucleotides, the CDR3 is TGTGCTAGTGGTTTACAGGGGGAAGCTGAAGCTTTCTTT. It codes for CASGLQGEAEAFF.

This clone has more than one count but fewer than ten. The chain joins TRBV6-1 to TRBJ2-3; TRBD1 might be the D (6 bases). This CDR3 has 15 residues. Germline CDR1 and CDR2: MNHNS and SASEGT. Trimming removed 2 bases at V and 1 base at J, with 10 bases between. The CDR3 protein is CASSEYPGGTDTQYF. The CDR3 nucleotides are TGTGCCAGCAGTGAATATCCAGGGGGCACAGATACGCAGTATTTT.

This chain joins TRBV28 and TRBJ2-5; TRBD2 agrees at 11 bases. The CDR3 totals 16 residues. The germline CDR1 and CDR2 sequences are MDHEN and SYDVKM. V was clipped by 2 bases and J by 1 base; unmatched bases: 3. Here the CDR3 reads CASSLEGLAAQETQYF. CDR3 nucleotide sequence: TGTGCCAGCAGTTTAGAGGGACTAGCGGCCCAAGAGACCCAGTACTTC.

The chain has TRBV5-1 and TRBJ1-2, with D possibly being TRBD1 (5 bases). V gave up 0 bases and J gave up 3 bases, with 9 bases separating them. Germline V gene data show CDR1 as SGHRS and CDR2 as YFSETQ. The CDR3 runs 14 residues. Written as DNA, the CDR3 is TGCGCCAGCAGCTTGGGCTGGGGCGACTATGGCTACACCTTC. This encodes CASSLGWGDYGYTF.

This clone appeared a few times. The chain links TRBV7-8 to TRBJ2-3; no reliable D call. CDR1 and CDR2 (germline): SGHVS, FQNEAQ. With 0 bases removed from V and 6 bases from J, the gap between germline ends came to 16 bases. The CDR3 spans 16 residues. The CDR3 DNA reads TGTGCCAGCAGCTTAGCGTCAGGATCCCGCAGGGATACGCAGTATTTT. Protein product: CASSLASGSRRDTQYF.